This T cell receptor (beta chain) comes out of a study of CD8 T cells in ankylosing spondylitis. Ten or more counts support this clonotype. TCRdb reprocessed the 5' RACE reads with MiXCR, giving one entry per CDR3 protein. The sample consists of around 320,000 distinct CDR3 sequences, less than 25% of them appearing once. CDR3 size: 12 residues. Between the trimmed V and J ends, which lost 6 bases and 2 bases, there was a span of 10 bases. Looked up from germline, CDR1 is DFQATT and CDR2 is SNEGSKA (reference sequence). V and J are TRBV20-1 and TRBJ1-2, with D unresolved. The sequencing sample was made of blood, either unsorted or a sorted T cell fraction (not recorded which). The origin of this receptor is a female donor with ankylosing spondylitis or in good health (not recorded which). In DNA, the CDR3 is TGCAGTGCCGCTGAGGGAAACTATGGCTACACCTTC. Its translation: CSAAEGNYGYTF.